What follows are 15 T cell receptor beta chains derived from one specimen sequenced in a study of blood T cell repertoires in COVID-19. Using immunoSEQ multiplex PCR, the repertoire was profiled, and TCRdb retains in-frame clones only, with some absent. The repertoire holds approximately 70,000 clones, with around nine tenths as singletons. What was sequenced was peripheral blood. The receptors derive from a woman aged 45-65 years with COVID-19, enrolled during active disease.

The chain combines TRBV19 with TRBJ1-1; D uncertain. The germline V gene encodes CDR1 LNHDA and CDR2 SQIVND (reference sequence). The CDR3 is 13 amino acids. Trimming took off 7 bases at V and 1 base at J, with 10 bases between the two ends. The CDR3 reads CASTRSGNTEAFF. The CDR3, as DNA: TGTGCCAGTACTCGCAGCGGGAACACTGAAGCTTTCTTT. Combining the CDR3 with reference TRBV19 and TRBJ1-1 gives the whole variable domain DGGITQSPKYLFRKEGQNVTLSCEQNLNHDAMYWYRQDPGQGLRLIYYSQIVNDFQKGDIAEGYSVSREKKESFPLTVTSAQKNPTAFYLCASTRSGNTEAFFGQGTRLTVV.

The V and J genes are TRBV7-3 and TRBJ1-1, with no clear D. Looked up from germline, CDR1 is SGHTA and CDR2 is FQGTGA. V dropped 2 bases and J dropped 2 bases, with 6 bases sitting between them. This CDR3 is 13 amino acids long. The CDR3 bases are TGTGCCAGCAGCTTATGGAGAAACACTGAAGCTTTCTTT. Translation gives CASSLWRNTEAFF.

The chain carries TRBV9 and TRBJ2-1, with a weak D call TRBD2 (5 bases). This CDR3 spans 16 amino acids. Germline V gives CDR1 SGDLS, CDR2 YYNGEE. The ends were cut back, 0 bases at V and 6 bases at J, with 16 bases in the middle. The CDR3 sequence is CASSVGLAGIINEQFF. The DNA for the CDR3 is TGTGCCAGCAGCGTAGGCCTAGCCGGAATAATCAATGAGCAGTTCTTC.

The chain has TRBV11-2 and TRBJ2-5; 7 nucleotides match TRBD1. The CDR3 runs to 14 residues. J was trimmed by 1 base and V by 4 bases; bases with no gene match: 3. Germline CDR1 reads SGHAT; CDR2 reads FQNNGV. CDR3 coding DNA: TGTGCCAGCAGCTCCAGGACAGGCCAAGAGACCCAGTACTTC. Its translation is CASSSRTGQETQYF.

This rearrangement joins TRBV4-2 to TRBJ2-1; TRBD2 agrees at 13 bases. V dropped 3 bases and J dropped 5; count of bases not matched to a gene: 19. This CDR3 is 21 amino acids long. Looked up from germline, CDR1 is LGHNA and CDR2 is YNFKEQ. CDR3 sequence: CASSHETSGRVNPPSHNEQFF. DNA for the CDR3: TGTGCCAGCAGCCATGAAACTAGCGGGAGGGTTAATCCCCCAAGCCACAATGAGCAGTTCTTC.

V gene TRBV24-1 combines with J gene TRBJ2-7; D might be TRBD2 (6 bases). CDR1 is KGHDR, CDR2 SFDVKD, per germline. With 0 bases removed from V and 2 bases from J, the gap between germline ends came to 28 bases. The CDR3 is made up of 21 amino acids. The CDR3, as DNA: TGTGCCACCAGTGATTTGCGCCGGCAAGGAGATCAGCGGGCCCCCCCCTACGAGCAGTACTTC. Protein sequence: CATSDLRRQGDQRAPPYEQYF.

The V call is TRBV29-1, the J call TRBJ2-5; TRBD2 is a possible D gene (5 bases). The CDR3 covers 13 residues. The germline gives CDR1 SQVTM, CDR2 ANQGSEA. V was clipped by 8 bases and J by 3 bases, with 16 bases between them. The CDR3 bases are TGCAGCACCGGACGGGGAAGAGAAGAGACCCAGTACTTC. Translation gives CSTGRGREETQYF.

This sequence joins TRBV29-1 and TRBJ2-5, with a possible D match to TRBD1 (5 bases). CDR3 length: 12 residues. V was cut by 6 bases and J by 5 bases, with 13 bases left in between. Germline CDR1 reads SQVTM; CDR2 reads ANQGSEA. The CDR3 DNA follows: TGCAGCGTAATAGGACAAGGGGAGACCCAGTACTTC. It specifies CSVIGQGETQYF.

The chain has TRBV12-5 and TRBJ2-7; 7 bases line up with TRBD2. The V gene's germline CDR1 is LGHNT and CDR2 FRNRAP. The CDR3 contains 16 residues. The V gene end was trimmed by 3 bases and the J gene end by 4 bases; junction bases not matched to a gene: 12. The CDR3 here is CASGFTQAGRVYEQYF. CDR3 in DNA: TGTGCTAGTGGTTTCACTCAAGCGGGACGGGTTTACGAGCAGTACTTC.

The chain is built from TRBV19 and TRBJ2-2; 10 bases line up with TRBD2. Germline values: CDR1 LNHDA, CDR2 SQIVND (reference sequence). V was clipped by 8 bases and J by 0 bases; unmatched bases: 3. The CDR3 length is 15 residues. The CDR3 spells CASSGLAANTGELFF. The CDR3 coding sequence is TGTGCCAGTTCAGGACTAGCGGCGAACACCGGGGAGCTGTTTTTT.

DNA for the CDR3: TGTGCCAGCAGTTTATTTTCGAGGGGAAACACCATATATTTT. Encoded protein: CASSLFSRGNTIYF. This chain joins TRBV28 and TRBJ1-3; D gene uncertain. CDR1 is MDHEN, CDR2 SYDVKM, per germline. This CDR3 region has 14 residues. V was pared by 1 base and J by 4 bases, with 8 bases between. Full variable domain (missing parts from reference TRBV28 and TRBJ1-3): DVKVTQSSRYLVKRTGEKVFLECVQDMDHENMFWYRQDPGLGLRLIYFSYDVKMKEKGDIPEGYSVSREKKERFSLILESASTNQTSMYLCASSLFSRGNTIYFGEGSWLTVV.

V usage is TRBV4-2 and J usage is TRBJ2-3, with 11 bases matching TRBD2. V trimming: 0 bases; J trimming: 3 bases; junction bases outside the gene matches: 2. Germline V lookup: CDR1 LGHNA, CDR2 YNFKEQ. The CDR3 loop spans 16 amino acids. CDR3 sequence (DNA): TGTGCCAGCAGCCAAGAGTCTAGCGGGAGGACAGATACGCAGTATTTT. It is translated as CASSQESSGRTDTQYF.

V gene TRBV9 combines with J gene TRBJ2-7; 9 positions match TRBD1. The V gene's germline CDR1 is SGDLS and CDR2 YYNGEE. CDR3 length equals 17 residues. V trimming: 0 bases; J trimming: 7 bases; junction bases outside the gene matches: 14. The CDR3 sequence: CASSVDETGGLLDEQYF. CDR3 sequence (DNA): TGTGCCAGCAGCGTAGATGAGACAGGGGGGCTACTAGATGAGCAGTACTTC.

The chain uses TRBV10-1 and TRBJ1-2, with 7 bases that match TRBD1. Germline V lookup: CDR1 WNHNN, CDR2 SYGVQD (reference sequence). The CDR3 is made up of 15 amino acids. V was pared by 7 bases and J by 0 bases, with 8 bases of the junction left unmatched. CDR3 in amino acids: CASTETGEANYGYTF. In DNA, the CDR3 is TGCGCCAGCACCGAAACAGGGGAAGCTAACTATGGCTACACCTTC.

The J gene is TRBJ2-3, the V gene TRBV24-1; 12 positions agree with TRBD1. Germline-derived CDR1 and CDR2 are KGHDR and SFDVKD. CDR3 length: 16 amino acids. After removal of 5 bases from V and 9 bases from J, the junction contained 11 bases not matched to a gene. The CDR3 sequence: CATSGVPGQGAGTQYF. The CDR3 nucleotides read TGTGCCACCAGTGGTGTCCCGGGACAGGGGGCGGGCACGCAGTATTTT.